One and the same sample provided the 26 T cell receptor beta chains below, sequenced in a study of blood T cell repertoires in COVID-19. Profiled with immunoSEQ multiplex PCR; TCRdb holds only in-frame clones, not every one. The sample lists approximately 90,000 clones; 70% to 85% were seen once. Sequenced sample: peripheral blood. Receptors were obtained from a man aged 55 to 70 with acute or convalescent COVID-19.

The V call is TRBV5-6, the J call TRBJ2-1, with a weak D call TRBD2 (7 bases). CDR1 SGHDT and CDR2 YYEEEE come from the germline V gene. The CDR3 has 17 amino acids. V shed 4 bases and J shed 1 base, with 18 bases lying between them. The CDR3, as DNA: TGTGCCAGCAGCGACGGCCCCCGGGGGGCTTCCTACAATGAGCAGTTCTTC. As protein: CASSDGPRGASYNEQFF. Filled out from reference TRBV5-6 and TRBJ2-1, the complete variable domain reads DAGVTQSPTHLIKTRGQQVTLRCSPKSGHDTVSWYQQALGQGPQFIFQYYEEEERQRGNFPDRFSGHQFPNYSSELNVNALLLGDSALYLCASSDGPRGASYNEQFFGPGTRLTVL.

Regarding this clone: One junction end disagrees with the germline gene, perhaps due to a read error. This sequence joins TRBV30 and TRBJ1-2; D unresolved. CDR1 is GTSNPN and CDR2 is SVGIG in the germline V gene (reference sequence). The CDR3 covers 11 residues. CDR3: CAWTLGYGYAF. The CDR3 DNA reads as TGTGCCTGGACCTTGGGCTATGGCTACGCCTTC.

This clone showed up many times. The CDR3: CASSENLAQTKDLAKNIQYF. As DNA, the CDR3 is TGTGCCAGCAGTGAAAACCTAGCGCAGACGAAAGACCTAGCCAAAAACATTCAGTACTTC. This chain links TRBV2 with TRBJ2-4, with D perhaps matching TRBD2 (6 bases). The CDR3 is made up of 20 amino acids. The V end was cut by 2 bases, the J end by 0 bases, with 23 bases between. Per the germline V gene, CDR1 is SNHLY and CDR2 is FYNNEI.

The chain is built from TRBV6-6 and TRBJ2-5; 11 bases agree with TRBD1. Trimming removed 4 bases from V and 6 bases from J; junction bases left unmatched: 7. There are 15 residues in the CDR3. Germline CDR1 is MNHNY and CDR2 is SVGAGI (reference sequence). CDR3 residues: CASSSPGQGVQTQYF. The DNA of the CDR3 is TGTGCCAGCAGTTCACCGGGACAGGGGGTACAGACCCAGTACTTC.

This chain connects TRBV6-2 or TRBV6-3 to TRBJ2-2, with 8 positions matching TRBD2. CDR1 is MNHEY, CDR2 SVGEGT, per germline. This CDR3 has 19 residues. J gave up 1 base and V 6 bases, and 16 bases lay outside the gene matches. CDR3 in amino acids: CASSPPGGAERRNTGELFF. The CDR3 DNA reads as TGTGCCAGCAGCCCTCCGGGGGGGGCCGAGAGAAGGAACACCGGGGAGCTGTTTTTT.

The chain uses TRBV21-1 and TRBJ2-7; the table's D gene call, TRBD1, was not cross checked with the DNA. TRBV21-1 is a pseudogene locus. CDR3 length: 15 residues. The CDR3 loop is CASSKRQGVRYEQYV. CDR3 sequence (DNA): TGTGCCAGCAGCAAGCGACAGGGGGTACGCTACGAGCAGTACGTC.

The J gene is TRBJ2-7, the V gene TRBV6-5; TRBD1 agrees at 7 bases. Germline V gene lookup returns CDR1 MNHEY and CDR2 SVGAGI. V lost 10 bases and J lost 2; bases outside the gene matches: 14. CDR3 size: 15 residues. CDR3 loop: CATFSATGPPYEQYF. The CDR3 nucleotides are TGTGCCACCTTTTCCGCGACAGGGCCCCCCTACGAGCAGTACTTC.

A word on this clone: The junction does not match germline at one end; this may be a read error. The J gene is TRBJ2-7, the V gene TRBV7-7; 8 positions match TRBD1. The CDR3 totals 12 residues. Germline lookup yields CDR1 SSHAT and CDR2 FNYEAQ (reference sequence). The CDR3 protein is CASSVGLDRAFF. The CDR3 bases are TGTGCCAGCAGCGTCGGTTTGGACAGGGCATTCTTC. Full variable domain (missing parts from reference TRBV7-7 and TRBJ2-7): GAGVSQSPRYKVTKRGQDVTLRCDPISSHATLYWYQQALGQGPEFLTYFNYEAQPDKSGLPSDRFSAERPEGSISTLTIQRTEQRDSAMYRCASSVGLDRAFFGPGTRLTVT.

The chain joins TRBV15 to TRBJ1-2, with D possibly being TRBD1 (5 bases). Germline V gene sequence: CDR1 LNHNV, CDR2 YYDKDF (reference sequence). The CDR3 has 13 residues. Deletions cut 1 base from V and 6 bases from J, with 9 bases between. CDR3 nucleotide sequence: TGTGCCACCAGCAGAGTACCAGGGAATGGCTACACCTTC. It specifies CATSRVPGNGYTF.

The V gene is TRBV6-5, the J gene TRBJ1-2; weak D call: TRBD1 (6 bases). Germline values: CDR1 MNHEY, CDR2 SVGAGI. CDR3 length equals 13 residues. V was pared by 7 bases and J by 8 bases, with 17 bases between. CDR3 region: CASNQQGRTGYTF. DNA of the CDR3: TGTGCCAGCAACCAACAGGGCAGGACGGGCTACACCTTC.

This clone was recorded only once. This chain joins TRBV7-9 and TRBJ1-4; D is uncertain. V lost 1 base and J 5 bases, leaving 11 bases between the germline ends. The CDR3 spans 15 residues. The V gene's germline CDR1 is SEHNR and CDR2 FQNEAQ (reference sequence). The CDR3 reads CASSLVAGVNEKLFF. CDR3 coding DNA: TGTGCCAGCAGCTTAGTGGCCGGGGTGAATGAAAAACTGTTTTTT.

The chain couples TRBV7-9 to TRBJ1-4; 9 bases are shared with TRBD1. The CDR3 runs to 15 residues. Germline CDR1 is SEHNR and CDR2 is FQNEAQ (reference sequence). Trimming removed 1 base from V and 8 bases from J; junction bases left unmatched: 5. CDR3 in amino acids: CASSLGTGVWEKLFF. CDR3 nucleotides: TGTGCCAGCAGCTTAGGGACAGGGGTCTGGGAAAAACTGTTTTTT.

The chain joins TRBV7-3 to TRBJ2-1; the match to TRBD2 covers 9 bases. Germline CDR1 and CDR2: SGHTA and FQGTGA. J lost 5 bases, V lost 5 bases, and 7 bases had no gene match. The CDR3 length is 15 residues. DNA of the CDR3: TGTGCCAGCAGCCTCCGCGGGGGGGCAAACAATGAGCAGTTCTTC. The encoded protein is CASSLRGGANNEQFF.

This clone was detected once. This chain connects TRBV7-2 to TRBJ2-1; perhaps TRBD1 as D (5 bases). Germline V gene data show CDR1 as SGHTA and CDR2 as FQGNSA. Trimming pared 2 bases from V and 4 bases from J, leaving 9 bases between. CDR3 length: 14 residues. CDR3 coding DNA: TGTGCCAGCAGCTTAAGACAGTTATACAATGAGCAGTTCTTC. Protein product: CASSLRQLYNEQFF.

The V gene is TRBV11-2, the J gene TRBJ2-1; possibly TRBD1 for D (5 bases). The CDR3 spans 15 residues. The V end lost 5 bases, the J end lost 6 bases, and 17 bases lay between the germline ends. Germline V CDR1 and CDR2: SGHAT, FQNNGV. CDR3 loop: CASSPYSNRFNEQFF. CDR3 sequence (DNA): TGTGCCAGCAGCCCATACTCGAACAGGTTCAATGAGCAGTTCTTC. Based on the CDR3 plus reference TRBV11-2 and TRBJ2-1, the full variable domain is EAGVAQSPRYKIIEKRQSVAFWCNPISGHATLYWYQQILGQGPKLLIQFQNNGVVDDSQLPKDRFSAERLKGVDSTLKIQPAKLEDSAVYLCASSPYSNRFNEQFFGPGTRLTVL.

This clone was observed a handful of times. The chain links TRBV7-7 to TRBJ1-2, with D unclear. CDR3 length equals 16 residues. Germline lookup yields CDR1 SSHAT and CDR2 FNYEAQ (reference sequence). V lost 7 bases and J lost 4, with 22 bases in between. CDR3 in amino acids: CASTPTRTVGPYGYTF. Here the CDR3 DNA reads TGTGCCAGCACCCCGACTAGAACCGTTGGGCCCTATGGCTACACCTTC.

The rearrangement joins TRBV28 to TRBJ2-1; TRBD1 aligns across 10 bases. The germline gives CDR1 MDHEN, CDR2 SYDVKM. This CDR3 comprises 14 residues. V was clipped by 8 bases and J by 5 bases; unmatched bases: 6. The CDR3 region has the DNA TGTGCCAGCCGCTGGACAGGGGGAGACAATGAGCAGTTCTTC. Its translation is CASRWTGGDNEQFF.

The V gene is TRBV6-5, the J gene TRBJ1-5, with 8 bases matching TRBD1. The CDR3 covers 16 residues. The trim removed 4 bases at V and 3 bases at J, leaving 8 bases unmatched. Per germline, CDR1 MNHEY and CDR2 SVGAGI. CDR3 DNA sequence: TGTGCCAGCAGTTCCACGGACAGGGCGTACAATCAGCCCCAGCATTTT. Its translation: CASSSTDRAYNQPQHF.

This clone appeared a single time. The chain uses TRBV27 and TRBJ2-5; TRBD2 agrees at 10 bases. Germline V gives CDR1 MNHEY, CDR2 SMNVEV (reference sequence). V dropped 5 bases and J dropped 5; count of bases not matched to a gene: 14. This CDR3 comprises 17 residues. CDR3 bases: TGTGCCAGCAGTCCAAAACCTCCGGGACTAGCGACGGAGACCCAGTACTTC. The encoded protein is CASSPKPPGLATETQYF.

This chain uses TRBV15 with TRBJ1-5; 11 nucleotides line up with TRBD1. The CDR3 is 14 residues long. CDR1 is LNHNV, CDR2 YYDKDF, per germline (reference sequence). V lost 3 bases and J lost 7; bases outside the gene matches: 2. In DNA form, the CDR3 reads TGTGCCACCAGCAGGGACAGGGGGCAACAGCCCCAGCATTTT. Translated, it gives CATSRDRGQQPQHF. The full variable domain, rest sourced from reference TRBV15 and TRBJ1-5, is DAMVIQNPRYQVTQFGKPVTLSCSQTLNHNVMYWYQQKSSQAPKLLFHYYDKDFNNEADTPDNFQSRRPNTSFCFLDIRSPGLGDTAMYLCATSRDRGQQPQHFGDGTRLSIL.

The chain combines TRBV4-3 with TRBJ2-7, with no clear D. Deletions cut 5 bases from V and 0 bases from J, with 11 bases between. CDR1 and CDR2 from the germline V gene are LGHNA and YSLEER. There are 14 residues in the CDR3. CDR3 DNA: TGCGCCAGCAGCGCGGAGCGTCACTCCTACGAGCAGTACTTC. This sequence encodes CASSAERHSYEQYF.

This clone was recorded a few times. V and J are TRBV5-1 and TRBJ2-3, with D perhaps matching TRBD2 (6 bases). Trimming took 3 bases from V and 11 from J, leaving 22 bases between them. This CDR3 has 15 residues. Germline V gene lookup returns CDR1 SGHRS and CDR2 YFSETQ. CDR3: CASSSRDGGLGGQYF. The CDR3 DNA reads TGCGCCAGCAGCTCCCGGGACGGCGGGCTCGGGGGGCAGTATTTT.

The genes are TRBV11-2 and TRBJ2-3; TRBD2 aligns across 7 bases. Germline lookup yields CDR1 SGHAT and CDR2 FQNNGV. This CDR3 spans 15 amino acids. With V trimmed by 6 bases and J by 1 base, 7 bases remained unmatched. The CDR3: CASRGTSVGTDTQYF. The CDR3 DNA reads TGTGCCAGCAGGGGAACTAGCGTCGGCACAGATACGCAGTATTTT.

The chain carries TRBV7-2 and TRBJ2-3; 7 nucleotides match TRBD1. The germline V gene has CDR1 SGHTA and CDR2 FQGNSA. The CDR3 has 15 amino acids. V gave up 1 base and J gave up 4 bases; unmatched junction bases: 5. The CDR3 sequence is CASSLVGQGADTQYF. CDR3 nucleotide sequence: TGTGCCAGCAGCTTAGTGGGGCAGGGGGCAGATACGCAGTATTTT.

The rearrangement uses TRBV11-2 and TRBJ2-3, with 8 positions matching TRBD2. V lost 3 bases and J lost 4; bases outside the gene matches: 9. The germline CDR1 and CDR2 sequences are SGHAT and FQNNGV. This CDR3 comprises 16 residues. Written as DNA, the CDR3 is TGTGCCAGCAGCTTGGTAGCGGGGTCGTCTGCAGATACGCAGTATTTT. Encoded protein: CASSLVAGSSADTQYF.

The chain uses TRBV19 and TRBJ1-4; TRBD1 is a possible D gene (5 bases). The germline V gene has CDR1 LNHDA and CDR2 SQIVND (reference sequence). This CDR3 has 13 residues. V gave up 5 bases and J gave up 8 bases, with 12 bases separating them. The CDR3 loop is CASSAAGYEKLFF. Here the CDR3 DNA reads TGTGCCAGTAGTGCGGCAGGGTACGAAAAACTGTTTTTT.